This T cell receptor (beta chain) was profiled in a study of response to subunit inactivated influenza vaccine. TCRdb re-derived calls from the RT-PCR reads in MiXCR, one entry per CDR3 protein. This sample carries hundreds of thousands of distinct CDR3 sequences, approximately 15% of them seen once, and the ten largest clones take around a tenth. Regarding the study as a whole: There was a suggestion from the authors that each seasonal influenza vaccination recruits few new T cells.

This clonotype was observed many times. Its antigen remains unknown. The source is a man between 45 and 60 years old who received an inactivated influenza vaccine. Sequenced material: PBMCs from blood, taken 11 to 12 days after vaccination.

CDR3 bases: TGTGCCAGCAGTTTTCCAAACACCGGGGAGCTGTTTTTT. This translates into CASSFPNTGELFF. J is TRBJ2-2 and V is TRBV6-2 or TRBV6-3; no definite D call. V was pared by 4 bases and J by 2 bases, with 5 bases between. This CDR3 is 13 amino acids long. Germline V lookup: CDR1 MNHEY, CDR2 SVGEGT.